One sample yielded the 9 T cell receptor beta chains listed below, sequenced in a study of glioma-infiltrating T cells after dendritic cell vaccination. Only in-frame clones appear in the TCRdb table, and some are missing; sequencing was by immunoSEQ multiplex PCR. The sample records 45,000 to 55,000 clones, over 75% being singletons. The input for sequencing was blood, taken before dendritic cell vaccination. These TCRs come from a human donor with glioblastoma.

The chain is built from TRBV4-2 and TRBJ1-1, with D possibly being TRBD1 (6 bases). This CDR3 comprises 14 residues. Trimming shortened V by 0 bases and J by 6 bases, and 11 bases separated the two germline ends. Germline V gene lookup returns CDR1 LGHNA and CDR2 YNFKEQ. The DNA for the CDR3 is TGTGCCAGCAGCCAAGATGGAGGGGGGGCTGAAGCTTTCTTT. Its protein product is CASSQDGGGAEAFF.

The rearrangement uses TRBV30 and TRBJ1-5, with D perhaps matching TRBD1 (6 bases). CDR1 is GTSNPN and CDR2 is SVGIG in the germline V gene (reference sequence). Between the trimmed V and J ends, which lost 2 bases and 4 bases, there was a span of 15 bases. The CDR3 contains 15 residues. CDR3 sequence reads: CAWSNTGQINQPQHF. The CDR3 DNA is TGTGCCTGGAGTAATACAGGACAGATTAATCAGCCCCAGCATTTT.

The genes are TRBV11-2 and TRBJ2-7; 8 nucleotides align to TRBD2. In germline, CDR1 is SGHAT, CDR2 FQNNGV. Trimming removed 5 bases from V and 4 bases from J; junction bases left unmatched: 4. CDR3 length: 13 residues. CDR3: CASSRAGAYEQYF. In nucleotides, the CDR3 is TGTGCCAGCAGCCGAGCGGGAGCTTACGAGCAGTACTTC.

The chain uses TRBV7-9 and TRBJ1-1; TRBD1 matches 8 bases. The CDR3 has 14 amino acids. Germline V gives CDR1 SEHNR, CDR2 FQNEAQ (reference sequence). V shed 5 bases and J 4 bases; nucleotides not matched to a gene: 6. This CDR3 reads CASSPQGGGTEAFF. CDR3 DNA: TGTGCCAGCAGCCCACAGGGGGGCGGCACTGAAGCTTTCTTT.

J is TRBJ2-5 and V is TRBV5-1, with D perhaps TRBD1 (5 bases). This CDR3 is built from 15 residues. CDR1 is SGHRS and CDR2 is YFSETQ in the germline V gene. The ends were cut back, 3 bases at V and 1 base at J, with 13 bases in the middle. Here the CDR3 reads CASSWGSRSQETQYF. CDR3 nucleotides: TGCGCCAGCAGCTGGGGCTCCCGATCCCAAGAGACCCAGTACTTC.

The gene calls are TRBV7-2 and TRBJ1-1, with D possibly TRBD1 on 6 matching bases. The V and J ends lost 5 bases and 0 bases respectively, with 10 bases between them. The germline gives CDR1 SGHTA, CDR2 FQGNSA. This CDR3 has 14 residues. The CDR3 reads CASSQTGMNTEAFF. CDR3 DNA: TGTGCCAGCAGCCAGACAGGAATGAACACTGAAGCTTTCTTT.

The chain is built from TRBV18 and TRBJ2-6; 9 nucleotides line up with TRBD2. Germline trimming cut 6 bases from V and 0 bases from J; bases unmatched to any gene: 6. This CDR3 has 17 amino acids. Looked up from germline, CDR1 is KGHSH and CDR2 is LQKENI. The chain's CDR3 is CASSRTSVSSGANVLTF. As DNA, the CDR3 is TGTGCCAGCTCGCGGACTAGCGTCAGCTCTGGGGCCAACGTCCTGACTTTC. Using reference TRBV18 and TRBJ2-6 for the parts outside the CDR3, the full variable domain is NAGVMQNPRHLVRRRGQEARLRCSPMKGHSHVYWYRQLPEEGLKFMVYLQKENIIDESGMPKERFSAEFPKEGPSILRIQQVVRGDSAAYFCASSRTSVSSGANVLTFGAGSRLTVL.

The chain couples TRBV2 to TRBJ2-5, with 9 nucleotides matching TRBD1. The J call may be wrong; the DNA end is better matched by TRBJ2-7. This CDR3 has 15 amino acids. The germline V gene encodes CDR1 SNHLY and CDR2 FYNNEI. The CDR3 protein is CASSEEGQGVNEQYF. Written as DNA, the CDR3 is TGTGCCAGCAGTGAAGAGGGACAGGGTGTCAACGAGCAGTACTTC.

As DNA, the CDR3 is TGTGCCAGTAGTTTCCGCCAAACAGGGGTGGGCAATGAGCAGTTCTTC. This encodes CASSFRQTGVGNEQFF. The rearrangement links TRBV19 to TRBJ2-1; 7 bases map to TRBD1. The CDR3 is made up of 16 amino acids. V lost 5 bases, J lost 6 bases, and 13 bases stayed unmatched. The germline gives CDR1 LNHDA, CDR2 SQIVND (reference sequence).